The sequence of this TCR beta chain was determined in a study of T cells after yellow fever vaccination (dated by TCRdb to 2018 to 2020). Study-level background: The SMART-Seq v4 Ultra Low Input RNA kit was used to prepare libraries from fractions with low cell numbers. To follow T-cell clones before and after both primary and booster YFV17D yellow fever vaccination, bulk TCR alpha and beta repertoires underwent longitudinal sequencing. Blood was drawn at multiple timepoints before and after primary and secondary immunization, with bulk PBMC replicates and cell subsets isolated. Two healthy male donors, one aged 18 to 30 and one aged 30 to 40 years, were included in the cohort. On the study overall, not on this receptor specifically: Most clones expanded after primary vaccination (around 96% of CD4 and roughly 91% of CD8) were re-detected after the booster, suggesting that broad memory maintenance occurred. The secondary T-cell response was weaker than the primary response but faster, peaking on day 5 instead of day 15. Because abundant contaminating clonotypes from the bulk population could be contained in FACS-sorted repertoires, computational filtering was required. Because only two donors were included in the study, the extent to which the findings can be generalized is limited. A small share of clonotypes occurred in both CD4 and CD8 compartments, likely arising from convergent recombination.

The treatment or condition tag for this specimen amounts to: live attenuated yellow fever vaccine strain. At each blood-draw timepoint, two biological replicates of bulk PBMCs were obtained. A standard Ficoll-Paque protocol was used to isolate PBMCs from peripheral blood. RNA was extracted with TriZol from bulk PBMCs, CD4 and CD8 fractions, and dextramer-positive and dextramer-negative fractions. From cysteine to phenylalanine, the CDR3 is 15 amino acids long. The only DNA kept is the CDR3, 45 bases in frame from the first base. Deletion took 4 bases off V and 5 bases off J, with a span of 17 bases between the germline ends. CDR1 and CDR2 were assigned from the germline V gene as MNHNS and SASEGT. TCR cDNA was synthesized by 5'RACE template switching, through which a universal primer site and unique molecular identifiers were introduced. Priming of cDNA synthesis was performed from both the TCR alpha and TCR beta constant segments. Library amplification involved two PCR steps, and the second step added sample barcodes and sequencing adapters. Sequencing of libraries was performed on Illumina HiSeq 2500 (2x100 bp) or NovaSeq (2x150 bp). Per the source publication's procedure: Reads were demultiplexed and collapsed into UMI consensus sequences with MIGEC, and V(D)J alignment was performed with MiXCR. Clonotypes responding to the vaccine were identified with edgeR on replicate PBMC samples, with the criteria of FDR below 0.01 and a log2 fold change above 5 up to day 15. Each bulk clonotype was labeled CD4 or CD8 based on which sequenced repertoire, CD4 or CD8, contained the clonotype at higher abundance. In TCRdb, the public reads were trimmed at Q25 with fastp and aligned with MiXCR, with productive beta chains retained. Entries are consolidated by CDR3 protein sequence, retaining the most common genes and DNA. The V and J calls follow TCRdb's processing rather than the paper's. This sample lists around 400,000 distinct CDR3 sequences; 11% were detected once. The ten most abundant clones make up more than 15% of the sample.

Notes on this clonotype: Its binding antigen is unknown. No per-base quality is available; no much larger clone lies one base away.

This specimen consisted of PBMCs, obtained on the day of the first yellow fever vaccination. This receptor was obtained from a young man who received the YFV17D yellow fever vaccine. The chain joins TRBV6-1 to TRBJ2-5; the best D guess is TRBD2, with 5 bases matching. The DNA sequence reads TGTGCCAGCAGTGGAGGGCCGGGGAATGCGGAGACCCAGTACTTC. Translated, this gives CASSGGPGNAETQYF.